These T cell receptor beta chains were read from a single sample in a study of blood T cell repertoires in COVID-19. Sequenced by immunoSEQ multiplex PCR; TCRdb stores in-frame clones only, minus some. This table has about 160,000 clones, approximately 84% appearing once. What was sequenced was peripheral blood. These receptors were taken from a woman of 80 years or more with acute or convalescent COVID-19. Each CDR3 is given without its conserved first and last residue.

J: TRBJ2-3
V: TRBV7-9
CDR3: ASSLQRPSTDTQY

J: TRBJ1-3
V: TRBV9
CDR3: ASSALMKSSSGNTIY

J: TRBJ2-5
V: TRBV4-3
CDR3: ASSQDTRQTLETQY

J: TRBJ2-3
V: TRBV2
CDR3: ASSVQTSGTDTQY

J: TRBJ2-7
V: TRBV5-1
CDR3: ASSFRDRDYEQY

J: TRBJ2-1
V: TRBV27
CDR3: ASSRLAGTNEQF

J: TRBJ2-1
V: TRBV5-1
CDR3: ASSLGGLNEQF

J: TRBJ1-6
V: TRBV27
CDR3: ASSLEETDSPLH

J: TRBJ1-4
V: TRBV5-4
CDR3: ASSAGGGTNEKLF

J: TRBJ1-5
V: TRBV5-6
CDR3: ASSFTLPGQGSQPQH

J: TRBJ1-3
V: TRBV7-9
CDR3: ASSKDRGNTIY

J: TRBJ1-5
V: TRBV2
CDR3: ASHRGNQPQH

J: TRBJ2-2
V: TRBV5-1
CDR3: ASSSQFGAGELF

J: TRBJ2-1
V: TRBV29-1
CDR3: SVEGISGRAGAYNEQF

J: TRBJ2-5
V: TRBV7-2
CDR3: ASDLGASGRETQY

J: TRBJ1-4
V: TRBV6-2/TRBV6-3
CDR3: ASSRRGLSNEKLF

J: TRBJ1-6
V: TRBV5-1
CDR3: ASSPGGENSPLH

J: TRBJ2-1
V: TRBV10-3
CDR3: AISDGGEQF

J: TRBJ2-1
V: TRBV6-6
CDR3: ASSYGRELGNEQF

J: TRBJ2-1
V: TRBV9
CDR3: ASSTIQGSNEQF

J: TRBJ2-3
V: TRBV10-3
CDR3: AIRTGSAQY

J: TRBJ2-2
V: TRBV7-9
CDR3: ASSSRLNTGELF

J: TRBJ2-4
V: TRBV27
CDR3: ASSKEGTRAKNIQY

J: TRBJ1-6
V: TRBV5-5
CDR3: ASSLVSGDSPLH

J: TRBJ2-3
V: TRBV19
CDR3: ASSIVPGGQDTQY

J: TRBJ2-7
V: TRBV30
CDR3: AWSPGLAREQY

J: TRBJ1-5
V: TRBV6-5
CDR3: ASRLRNVGNQPQH

J: TRBJ2-1
V: TRBV29-1
CDR3: SVFNRGPNEQF

J: TRBJ1-6
V: TRBV4-3
CDR3: ASSQELGQGGRGDSPLH

J: TRBJ1-1
V: TRBV12-5
CDR3: ASGLVQGTEAF

J: TRBJ1-5
V: TRBV19
CDR3: ASSRGLTYYNQPQH

J: TRBJ1-6
V: TRBV9
CDR3: ASSVEGSHSPLH

J: TRBJ2-3
V: TRBV6-5
CDR3: ASSFQRGSADTQY

J: TRBJ1-6
V: TRBV11-2
CDR3: ASSLDGGGRNSPLH

J: TRBJ2-1
V: TRBV5-1
CDR3: ASSLLGLAANNEQF

J: TRBJ2-1
V: TRBV11-3
CDR3: ASSPPGLHNEQF

J: TRBJ2-1
V: TRBV29-1
CDR3: SARGLAGVSYNEQF

J: TRBJ2-1
V: TRBV5-4
CDR3: ASGRTRGGNEQF

J: TRBJ2-7
V: TRBV6-6
CDR3: ASSYSGGRAVNEQY

J: TRBJ2-2
V: TRBV7-2
CDR3: ASSSSSGSNTGELF

J: TRBJ2-5
V: TRBV11-2
CDR3: ASSLEPRVQETQY

J: TRBJ1-1
V: TRBV19
CDR3: ASSIPTGGITEAF

J: TRBJ1-2
V: TRBV2
CDR3: ASSDLQGGYGYT

J: TRBJ2-1
V: TRBV6-5
CDR3: ASSKTVYNEQF

J: TRBJ2-1
V: TRBV3-1/TRBV3-2
CDR3: ASSLAGASSTDEQF

J: TRBJ2-1
V: TRBV18
CDR3: ATLAGVGNEQF

J: TRBJ2-5
V: TRBV18
CDR3: ASSSFLGGRETQY

J: TRBJ1-1
V: TRBV5-1
CDR3: ASSLARGGSGLMTEAF

J: TRBJ2-5
V: TRBV4-2
CDR3: ASSQGLAGGQETQY

J: TRBJ1-1
V: TRBV5-1
CDR3: ASSLVVGPTEAF

J: TRBJ2-3
V: TRBV5-1
CDR3: ASSSRTSDTQY

J: TRBJ1-1
V: TRBV6-5
CDR3: ASSYSKLLNTEAF

J: TRBJ2-5
V: TRBV7-7
CDR3: ASSSGQGVWETQY

J: TRBJ2-5
V: TRBV5-1
CDR3: ASSLLGGVQETQY

J: TRBJ1-4
V: TRBV5-1
CDR3: ASSPSPEATNEKLF

J: TRBJ2-2
V: TRBV28
CDR3: ASTGGRELGTGELF

J: TRBJ1-1
V: TRBV1
CDR3: TSSQRTGRTEAF

J: TRBJ2-1
V: TRBV6-5
CDR3: ASRTRRRWDEQF